The 28 T cell receptor beta chains below were found in one sample sequenced in a study of tumor and adjacent non-tumor tissue in lung cancer. This sample's RNA came from whole unsorted tissue. Three rounds of nested PCR, following a modified ARM-PCR protocol, produced the TCRbeta library. In TCRdb, the multiplex PCR reads were re-called with MiXCR into one record per CDR3 protein. The table has over 60,000 distinct CDR3 sequences, roughly 72% seen once; the top ten hold 25% to 30%. The sample taken for sequencing was lung tumor tissue. The receptors here all came from a man between 60 and 75 years old with non-small cell lung cancer.

Regarding this clonotype: The conserved final phenylalanine or tryptophan is absent from the CDR3, which likely points to a read error. The V call is TRBV6-6, the J call TRBJ2-7; the D is unclear. There are 15 residues in the CDR3. CDR1 and CDR2 (germline): MNHNY, SVGAGI (reference sequence). The ends were cut back, 2 bases at V and 1 base at J, with 12 bases in the middle. This CDR3 is CASSYLQPNSYEQYI. CDR3 DNA sequence: TGTGCCAGCAGTTACCTCCAGCCCAATTCCTACGAGCAGTACATC.

The chain employs TRBV2 and TRBJ2-1, with D maybe TRBD2 (5 bases). The germline V and J ends were trimmed by 4 bases and 9 bases, with 10 bases remaining between them. Per the germline V gene, CDR1 is SNHLY and CDR2 is FYNNEI. The CDR3 is made up of 12 amino acids. The CDR3 DNA reads as TGTGCCAGCAGTGCCCTGGGGAGTGAGCAGTTCTTC. Encoded protein: CASSALGSEQFF.

Comment on this clonotype: No DNA is shown, since the ends of the CDR3 on it are uncertain; the CDR3 is the one TCRdb lists. This chain links TRBV10-3 with TRBJ2-2; the table's TRBD1 call for D was not verified on the DNA. The CDR3 is 19 residues long, ends included. Germline CDR1 and CDR2: ENHRY and SYGVKD. CDR3 region: CASDHSGTPFFDGPGSCFF.

This clonotype was picked up many times. The rearrangement joins TRBV20-1 to TRBJ2-3, with D uncertain. Germline V gene sequence: CDR1 DFQATT, CDR2 SNEGSKA (reference sequence). The CDR3 runs to 14 residues. The ends were cut back, 3 bases at V and 0 bases at J, with 10 bases in the middle. The CDR3: CSARVGSSTDTQYF. CDR3 coding DNA: TGCAGTGCTAGGGTTGGCTCTAGCACAGATACGCAGTATTTT.

Of note for this clonotype: An end of the junction differs from the germline gene, which may be a read error. This chain links TRBV6-6 with TRBJ2-7, with D unclear. The length of the CDR3 is 14 residues. Germline V gives CDR1 MNHNY, CDR2 SVGAGI (reference sequence). For the CDR3, the DNA is TGTGCCAGCAGTTCCAGTCCGAAAGGTTACGATCAGTATTTC. It encodes CASSSSPKGYDQYF.

This clonotype has just one count. CDR3 in amino acids: CASKPDRLVGMQYF. The DNA for the CDR3 is TGTGCCAGCAAACCCGACAGACTAGTGGGAATGCAGTACTTC. The gene calls are TRBV6-6 and TRBJ2-7, with D possibly being TRBD2 (6 bases). V dropped 7 bases and J dropped 9 bases, with 22 bases sitting between them. The CDR3 loop spans 14 amino acids. Germline-derived CDR1 and CDR2 are MNHNY and SVGAGI (reference sequence).

Comment on this clonotype: At one end, the junction sequence differs from germline, possibly due to a read error. This chain links TRBV20-1 with TRBJ2-3; TRBD2 matches 7 bases. This CDR3 has 14 amino acids. Germline V lookup: CDR1 DFQATT, CDR2 SNEGSKA (reference sequence). This CDR3 reads CSVHTSAYTYTHYF. CDR3 coding DNA: TGCAGTGTTCACACTAGCGCCTACACATATACGCACTATTTT.

Note on this clonotype: One end of the junction does not line up with germline, which may come from a read error. This rearrangement joins TRBV6-1 to TRBJ2-3; perhaps D is TRBD1 or TRBD2 (5 bases each). This CDR3 comprises 14 residues. The germline gives CDR1 MNHNS, CDR2 SASEGT. Here the CDR3 DNA reads TGTGCCAGCAGTGATTGGGGGACGATAGATATGCAGTATTTT. Its translation: CASSDWGTIDMQYF.

The table lists this clonotype with a count of one. At one end, the junction sequence differs from germline, possibly due to a read error. This chain connects TRBV20-1 to TRBJ2-1, with TRBD2 identical over 13 bases. There are 15 residues in the CDR3. Looked up from germline, CDR1 is DFQATT and CDR2 is SNEGSKA (reference sequence). CDR3 DNA: TGCAGTGCTAAACTAGCGGGAGGGTCCTACATTGAGCAGTTCTTC. Translating gives CSAKLAGGSYIEQFF.

About this clonotype: Given a much more abundant clone one base away, this may be a read error. The V and J genes are TRBV11-2 and TRBJ1-1, with D possibly being TRBD1 (5 bases). Germline CDR1 and CDR2: SGHAT and FQNNGV. The CDR3 sequence is 13 residues long. V gave up 5 bases and J gave up 4 bases, with 11 bases separating them. CDR3 sequence reads: CASSPGRGTEAFF. CDR3 sequence (DNA): TGTGCCAGCAGCCCCGGGAGGGGCACTGAAGCTTTCTTT.

Details on this clonotype: At one end, the junction sequence differs from germline, possibly due to a read error. This sequence joins TRBV6-5 and TRBJ1-1; D ambiguous. In germline, CDR1 is MNHEY, CDR2 SVGAGI. CDR3 length: 15 residues. CDR3 amino acids: CPSSYSRWGGTKAFF. The CDR3 DNA follows: TGTCCCAGCAGTTACTCGAGATGGGGAGGAACTAAAGCTTTCTTT.

This clonotype was picked up one time. The CDR3 sequence is CSALFWAHTTTQYF. CDR3 coding DNA: TGCAGTGCCCTTTTCTGGGCACACACAACTACGCAGTATTTT. This chain links TRBV20-1 with TRBJ2-3; no definite D call. With 6 bases removed from V and 8 bases from J, the gap between germline ends came to 21 bases. The CDR3 contains 14 residues. Germline V lookup: CDR1 DFQATT, CDR2 SNEGSKA (reference sequence).

Remarks on this clonotype: Germline is not matched at one junction end, which may reflect a read error. The genes are TRBV20-1 and TRBJ2-3; 15 nucleotides align to TRBD2. The CDR3 has 13 amino acids. Germline values: CDR1 DFQATT, CDR2 SNEGSKA (reference sequence). CDR3 residues: CNARFGLAGGQEF. CDR3 DNA sequence: TGCAATGCTAGATTCGGACTAGCGGGAGGGCAGGAGTTT.

This clonotype was counted many times. The junction and the germline gene differ at one end; a read error may be behind it. This chain connects TRBV20-1 to TRBJ1-5; a possible D gene is TRBD1 (5 bases). The CDR3 is 13 amino acids. CDR1 and CDR2 (germline): DFQATT, SNEGSKA (reference sequence). In DNA form, the CDR3 reads TGCAGTGATCAGGCGGGGACGGAACAGCCACAGCATTTT. Its protein is CSDQAGTEQPQHF.

A note on this clonotype: A much larger clone sits a single nucleotide away, making a read error possible. V usage is TRBV20-1 and J usage is TRBJ1-4; D uncertain. Germline V gene sequence: CDR1 DFQATT, CDR2 SNEGSKA (reference sequence). The CDR3 loop spans 12 amino acids. CDR3 DNA sequence: TGCAGTGCTAGACAAGAAGGAGAAAAACTGCTTTTT. This encodes CSARQEGEKLLF.

The gene calls are TRBV20-1 and TRBJ2-7; D is perhaps TRBD2 (5 bases). CDR1 is DFQATT and CDR2 is SNEGSKA in the germline V gene (reference sequence). This CDR3 comprises 13 residues. CDR3 loop: CRAGRSVTYEQYF. CDR3 DNA: TGCAGAGCTGGGCGTAGCGTTACCTACGAGCAGTACTTC.

Comments on this clonotype: Here the CDR3 omits its conserved ending phenylalanine or tryptophan, so a read error is the likely source. The chain employs TRBV6-5 and TRBJ1-1; no definite D call. The CDR3 runs 13 residues. The V end was cut by 11 bases, the J end by 7 bases, with 20 bases between. CDR1 is MNHEY, CDR2 SVGAGI, per germline. Here the CDR3 DNA reads TGTGCCTGCACCCATTCGGAAGGCAATGAAGCTTTCTCT. Protein sequence: CACTHSEGNEAFS.

Of note for this clonotype: The junction shows a germline mismatch at one end, possibly a read error. The chain recombines TRBV20-1 with TRBJ2-1; D unresolved. The CDR3 has 13 amino acids. The germline V gene has CDR1 DFQATT and CDR2 SNEGSKA (reference sequence). The DNA for the CDR3 is TGCAGTGCTGGAGAACTGGAGAACAATGAGCAGTTCTTC. Its translation is CSAGELENNEQFF.

Worth noting for this clonotype: Because it lacks the conserved phenylalanine or tryptophan at the end, this CDR3 is likely a read error. The V gene is TRBV20-1, the J gene TRBJ2-7; 7 bases fit TRBD2. CDR1 and CDR2 (germline): DFQATT, SNEGSKA (reference sequence). The CDR3 contains 15 residues. The V and J ends lost 0 bases and 2 bases, in that order; junction bases with no gene match: 7. The CDR3: CSARDRGLVAYEQYL. CDR3 sequence (DNA): TGCAGTGCTAGAGATCGTGGACTAGTGGCCTACGAGCAGTACCTC.

Turning to this clonotype: The conserved closing phenylalanine or tryptophan is absent in this CDR3, likely reflecting a read error. Because the CDR3's place on the DNA is in doubt, the DNA is left out and the CDR3 is given as listed by TCRdb. The chain recombines TRBV5-6 with TRBJ2-5; TRBD1 reflects the table's D call only, with no check against the DNA. Germline CDR1 SGHDT, CDR2 YYEEEE. The CDR3 sequence runs 16 residues, both termini included. The CDR3 sequence is CASSLGGTHRVRAHYL.

A note on this clonotype: The CDR3 does not close with the conserved phenylalanine or tryptophan, likely indicating a read error. V and J are TRBV6-1 and TRBJ2-1, with D perhaps matching TRBD1 (6 bases). Between the trimmed V and J ends, which lost 10 bases and 1 base, there was a span of 14 bases. CDR1 MNHNS and CDR2 SASEGT come from the germline V gene. This CDR3 contains 14 residues. The chain's CDR3 is CANNPQGSYNEQFL. In DNA form, the CDR3 reads TGTGCCAACAATCCGCAGGGGTCCTACAATGAGCAGTTCTTA.

As to this clonotype: A read error may account for a junction end that differs from germline. CDR3 nucleotides: TGTGCCAGCAGTTACTCCGGGGTCAGTTCCTACGAGCAGTATTTC. Translating gives CASSYSGVSSYEQYF. This chain links TRBV6-5 with TRBJ2-7; D is possibly TRBD2 (5 bases). Germline V CDR1 and CDR2: MNHEY, SVGAGI. CDR3 size: 15 residues.

Details on this clonotype: Possible read error: a much larger clone is one base away. V usage is TRBV14 and J usage is TRBJ2-2; D remains ambiguous. The CDR3 runs 12 residues. The germline V gene encodes CDR1 SGHDN and CDR2 FVKESK. Trimming took 7 bases from V and 5 from J, leaving 8 bases between them. CDR3 sequence: CASNHATGELFF. In DNA, the CDR3 is TGTGCCAGCAACCACGCAACCGGGGAGCTGTTTTTT.

V is TRBV20-1 and J is TRBJ2-7, with 11 bases aligning to TRBD2. Germline V gene lookup returns CDR1 DFQATT and CDR2 SNEGSKA (reference sequence). Unmatched junction bases numbered 9, after V lost 4 bases and J lost 7 bases. The CDR3 is made up of 14 amino acids. The CDR3 DNA reads TGCAGTGCTAATCCGACTAGCGGGATATATGAGCAGTACTTC. Translated: CSANPTSGIYEQYF.

V and J are TRBV6-1 and TRBJ2-1, with 7 bases lining up with TRBD2. V gave up 3 bases and J gave up 10 bases; unmatched junction bases: 18. Germline V lookup: CDR1 MNHNS, CDR2 SASEGT. The CDR3 runs to 17 residues. This chain's CDR3 is CASSERGAGSPSKEQFF. As DNA, the CDR3 is TGTGCCAGCAGTGAGAGGGGAGCGGGGAGTCCTAGCAAAGAGCAGTTCTTC.

On this clonotype itself: One end of the junction varies from germline; a read error may be responsible. The V call is TRBV6-5, the J call TRBJ1-1; D unclear. Germline V lookup: CDR1 MNHEY, CDR2 SVGAGI. This CDR3 has 15 residues. As DNA, the CDR3 is TGTGTCAGCGGTTACGGCGGTCAGGTGTCCACTGAAGCTTTCTTT. This sequence encodes CVSGYGGQVSTEAFF.

Turning to this clonotype: At one end the junction does not follow the germline gene, possibly because of a read error. The genes are TRBV29-1 and TRBJ2-3; no clear D. There are 10 residues in the CDR3. The germline V gene encodes CDR1 SQVTM and CDR2 ANQGSEA. CDR3 residues: CSDDGDTQYF. CDR3 DNA: TGCAGCGATGATGGAGATACGCAATATTTT.

This clonotype has only one observation. The chain recombines TRBV28 with TRBJ2-7, with D hard to call. The CDR3 runs 13 residues. Germline lookup yields CDR1 MDHEN and CDR2 SYDVKM. V lost 3 bases to trimming and J lost 5 bases, with 11 bases between them. CDR3 sequence: CASSLGFLDEQYF. CDR3 coding DNA: TGTGCCAGCAGTTTGGGTTTTCTGGACGAGCAGTACTTC.